The present TCR beta chain was sequenced within a study of cytomegalovirus exposure and HLA in healthy donors. Primers included in the PCR were 60 Vbeta and 13 Jbeta primers. The table came from immunoSEQ multiplex PCR; TCRdb's copy has only in-frame clones and leaves some out. The sample includes more than 100,000 clones, approximately 79% of them seen just once. The donors (healthy individuals) were bone marrow donors. This CDR3 has 13 residues. Germline values: CDR1 MNHEY, CDR2 SVGAGI. V was clipped by 7 bases and J by 6 bases, with 13 bases between them. The receptor was derived from a man aged 50 or older in good health and CMV-seropositive. The chain joins TRBV6-5 to TRBJ2-4; possibly TRBD2 for D (5 bases). The sequenced material came from PBMCs. The CDR3 bases are TGTGCCAGCACCGGACCAGGAGGAAACATTCAGTACTTC. This sequence encodes CASTGPGGNIQYF.